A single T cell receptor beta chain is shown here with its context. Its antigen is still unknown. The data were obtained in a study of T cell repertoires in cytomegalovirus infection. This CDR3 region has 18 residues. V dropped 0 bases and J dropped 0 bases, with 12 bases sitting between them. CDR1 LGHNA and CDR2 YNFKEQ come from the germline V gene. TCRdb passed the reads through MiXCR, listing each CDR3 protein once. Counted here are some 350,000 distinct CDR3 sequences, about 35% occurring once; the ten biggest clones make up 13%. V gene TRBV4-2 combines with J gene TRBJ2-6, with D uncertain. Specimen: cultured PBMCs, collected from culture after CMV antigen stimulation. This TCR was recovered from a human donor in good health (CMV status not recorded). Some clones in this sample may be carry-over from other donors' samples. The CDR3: CASSQDGVQPSGANVLTF. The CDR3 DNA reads TGTGCCAGCAGCCAAGATGGCGTGCAGCCCTCTGGGGCCAACGTCCTGACTTTC.